Only a few counts were recorded for the clone carrying this TCR beta chain. The entry originates in a study of T cells in Graves' hyperthyroidism and ophthalmopathy. The source material, RNA transcripts, was used to amplify TCR beta CDR3 regions. With the HTBI primer set, the TCR CDR3 went through a first round of RT-PCR. TCRdb re-analysed the multiplex PCR reads in MiXCR, keeping a single row per CDR3 protein. This sample has 300,000 to 400,000 distinct CDR3 sequences, with around 23% found just once. Deletions cut 4 bases from V and 2 bases from J, with 19 bases between. Per the germline V gene, CDR1 is SQVTM and CDR2 is ANQGSEA. The CDR3 sequence is 16 residues long.

The gene calls are TRBV29-1 and TRBJ2-3; possibly TRBD2 for D (5 bases). The TCR was taken from a woman between 45 and 60 years old with Graves' hyperthyroidism. Input material: blood. The CDR3 region is CSVVEENRHFTDTQYF. CDR3 bases: TGCAGCGTTGTGGAGGAGAACCGACATTTCACAGATACGCAGTATTTT.